This T cell receptor (beta chain) emerged from a study of cytomegalovirus exposure and HLA in healthy donors. Study-level points and caveats: Exclusion as indistinguishable affected some V segments, including TRBV6-2 and TRBV6-3. Later on, an analysis found that several of the most significant clusters appeared to be linked to common viral pathogens, which included parvovirus B19. The authors later found most CMV-associated TCR beta chains appeared HLA-restricted.

This CDR3 region has 15 residues. Germline V gene lookup returns CDR1 MNHEY and CDR2 SVGAGI. V dropped 8 bases and J dropped 2; count of bases not matched to a gene: 9. With respect to this clone: What it binds is not known.

The PCR had 60 Vbeta and 13 Jbeta primers. The assay was immunoSEQ multiplex PCR, and TCRdb's table has in-frame clones only and misses some. The table lists over 70,000 clones, roughly three quarters of them singletons. V usage is TRBV6-5 and J usage is TRBJ1-2, with 9 bases matching TRBD1. The sequencing sample was made of PBMCs. The sequence came from a woman in her fifties or sixties in good health and CMV-seropositive. The CDR3 loop is CASAGQGIGNYGYTF. CDR3 in DNA: TGTGCCAGCGCCGGACAGGGGATTGGAAACTATGGCTACACCTTC.